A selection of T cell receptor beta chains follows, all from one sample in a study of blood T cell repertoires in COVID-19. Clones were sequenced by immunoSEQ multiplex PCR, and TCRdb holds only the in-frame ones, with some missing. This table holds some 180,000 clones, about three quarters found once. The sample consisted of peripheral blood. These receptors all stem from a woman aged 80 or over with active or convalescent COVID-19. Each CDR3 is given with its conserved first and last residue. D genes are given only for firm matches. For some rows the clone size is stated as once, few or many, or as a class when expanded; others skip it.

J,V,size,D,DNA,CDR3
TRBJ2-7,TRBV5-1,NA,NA,TGCGCCAGCAGCTCAGGCCAGGGCGGCGAGCAGTACTTC,CASSSGQGGEQYF
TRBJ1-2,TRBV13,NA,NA,TGTGCCAGCAGCTTGCAAACAGGGTATCATGGCTACACCTTC,CASSLQTGYHGYTF
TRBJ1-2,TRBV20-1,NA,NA,TGCAGTGCTAGTTGGGGCGGCTATGGCTACACCTTC,CSASWGGYGYTF
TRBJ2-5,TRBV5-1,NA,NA,TGCGCCAGCAGCCTCGGACAGCCCCAAGAGACCCAGTACTTC,CASSLGQPQETQYF
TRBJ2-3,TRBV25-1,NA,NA,TGTGCCAGCAGTCCTTGGACTGGGGATACGCAGTATTTT,CASSPWTGDTQYF
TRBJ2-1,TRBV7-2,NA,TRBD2,TGTGCCAGCAGCTCGACTAGCGGGGCAAACAATGAGCAGTTCTTC,CASSSTSGANNEQFF
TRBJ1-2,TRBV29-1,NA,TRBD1,TGCAGCGTTGAATCCCGAGGGACAGGGGGCAACTATGGCTACACCTTC,CSVESRGTGGNYGYTF
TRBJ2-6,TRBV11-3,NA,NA,TGTGCCAGCAGCTCCGGGACAACGAGCTCTGGGGCCAACGTCCTGACTTTC,CASSSGTTSSGANVLTF
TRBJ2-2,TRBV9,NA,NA,TGTGCCAGCATGGGTAGGGACACCAACACCGGGGAGCTGTTTTTT,CASMGRDTNTGELFF
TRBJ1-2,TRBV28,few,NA,TGTGCCAGCCACAGAATTCCTAACTATGGCTACACCTTC,CASHRIPNYGYTF
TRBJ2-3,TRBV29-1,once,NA,TGCAGCGTTGACCAGTATCCCACAGATACGCAGTATTTT,CSVDQYPTDTQYF
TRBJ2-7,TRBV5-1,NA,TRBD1,TGCGCCAGCAGCTCGGGGGACAGGGTCGACGAGCAGTACTTC,CASSSGDRVDEQYF
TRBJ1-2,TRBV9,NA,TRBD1,TGTGCCAGCAGCCGACAGGGGGCGGGCTACACCTTC,CASSRQGAGYTF
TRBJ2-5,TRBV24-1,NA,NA,TGTGCCACCTCCAACCGGGGGCAAGAGACCCAGTACTTC,CATSNRGQETQYF
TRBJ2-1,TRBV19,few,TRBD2,TGTGCCAGTATCCCCTCGACTAGCGGGGGGGTGGGCGAGCAGTTCTTC,CASIPSTSGGVGEQFF
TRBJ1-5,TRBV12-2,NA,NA,TGTGCAAGTCGCTTAGAGGGGGCGGAATTCGATCAGCCCCAGCATTTT,CASRLEGAEFDQPQHF
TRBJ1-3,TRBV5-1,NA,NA,TGCGCCAGTGGACCGGGGGGAAGCTCTGGAAACACCATATATTTT,CASGPGGSSGNTIYF
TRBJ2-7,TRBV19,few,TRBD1,TGTGCCAGTAAGACCGGGTCTTTGACAGGGGGCTACGAGCAGTACTTC,CASKTGSLTGGYEQYF
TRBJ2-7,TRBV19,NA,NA,TGTGCCAGTAGTACTACAGGATACTCCTACGAGCAGTACTTC,CASSTTGYSYEQYF
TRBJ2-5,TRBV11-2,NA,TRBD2,TGTGCCAGCAGCCTTTTCGCAGCGGGGGTTCAAGAGACCCAGTACTTC,CASSLFAAGVQETQYF
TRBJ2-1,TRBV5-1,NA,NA,TGCGCCAGCAGTCCTCTTCCGGTAGCCTCCTACAATGAGCAGTTCTTC,CASSPLPVASYNEQFF
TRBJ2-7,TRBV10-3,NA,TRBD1,TGTGCCATCAACCGGGACAGGGCATACGAGCAGTACTTC,CAINRDRAYEQYF
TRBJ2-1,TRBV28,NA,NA,TGTGCCAGCAGTTTAGGGGGGTACTCCTACAATGAGCAGTTCTTC,CASSLGGYSYNEQFF
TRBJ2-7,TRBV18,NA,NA,TGTGCCAGCTCACCAAGCAGGACAGCAGCCTACGAGCAGTACTTC,CASSPSRTAAYEQYF
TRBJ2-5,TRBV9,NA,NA,TGTGCCAGCAGCGTAGACCGACAGCCTCAAGAGACCCAGTACTTC,CASSVDRQPQETQYF
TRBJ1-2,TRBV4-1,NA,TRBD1,TGCGCCAGCAGCCAAGGACAGGGAGCAGCTAACTATGGCTACACCTTC,CASSQGQGAANYGYTF
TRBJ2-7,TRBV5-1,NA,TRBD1,TGCGCCAGCAGCTTAAATGTACAGGGGGCGCGAAGCTCCTACGAGCAGTACTTC,CASSLNVQGARSSYEQYF
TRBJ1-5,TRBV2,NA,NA,TGTGCCAGCAGTGTTCTGGGGCAGCTCAATCAGCCCCAGCATTTT,CASSVLGQLNQPQHF
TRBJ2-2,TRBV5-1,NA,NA,TGCGCCAGCAGGGCCGGGACATGGGACACCGGGGAGCTGTTTTTT,CASRAGTWDTGELFF
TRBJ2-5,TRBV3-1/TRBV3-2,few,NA,TGTGCCAGCAGCCATTACGCGGGGTCCCAAGAGACCCAGTACTTC,CASSHYAGSQETQYF
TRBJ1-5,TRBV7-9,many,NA,TGTGCCAGCAGCTTAGTAAATAGCAATCAGCCCCAGCATTTT,CASSLVNSNQPQHF
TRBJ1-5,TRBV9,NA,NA,TGTGCCAGCAGCGTAGGTGGCAGTGATAGCAATCAGCCCCAGCATTTT,CASSVGGSDSNQPQHF
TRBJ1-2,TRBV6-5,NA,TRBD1,TGTGCCAGCCTAACAGGGGGCAGCTATGGCTACACCTTC,CASLTGGSYGYTF
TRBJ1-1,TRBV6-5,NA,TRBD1,TGTGCCAGCAGTTACTCATACAGGGGGAATGAAGCTTTCTTT,CASSYSYRGNEAFF
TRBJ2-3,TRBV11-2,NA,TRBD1,TGTGCCAGCAGCTACAGACAGGGGTGGACAGATACGCAGTATTTT,CASSYRQGWTDTQYF
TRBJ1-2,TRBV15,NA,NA,TGTGCCACCAGCGAGCCGGGACAATACTATGGCTACACCTTC,CATSEPGQYYGYTF
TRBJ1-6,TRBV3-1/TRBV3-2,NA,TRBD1,TGTGCCAGCAGCCAAGAGGGACAGAGCTCACCCCTCCACTTT,CASSQEGQSSPLHF
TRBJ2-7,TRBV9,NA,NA,TGTGCCAGCAGCCCATCGGGTCAGGGCGAGCAGTACTTC,CASSPSGQGEQYF
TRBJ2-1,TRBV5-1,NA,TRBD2,TGCGCCAGCAGCCCTGGGACTAGCGGCCTACGGAAGTTCTTC,CASSPGTSGLRKFF
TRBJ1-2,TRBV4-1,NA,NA,TGCGCCAGCAGCCAAGATCGGCTCGGGGTCACCTTC,CASSQDRLGVTF
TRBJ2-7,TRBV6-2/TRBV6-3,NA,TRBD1,TGTGCCAGCAGTTTTTCCCGGGACAGGGGACCGATCGCCTACGAGCAGTACTTC,CASSFSRDRGPIAYEQYF
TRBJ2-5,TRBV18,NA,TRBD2,TGTGCCAGCTCACCATCGGGGGGTACGGAGACCCAGTACTTC,CASSPSGGTETQYF
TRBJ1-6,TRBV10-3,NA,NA,TGTGCCATCAGTGAGTCGGGGGGGATAAGGAATTCACCCCTCCACTTT,CAISESGGIRNSPLHF
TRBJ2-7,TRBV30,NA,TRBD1,TGTGCCTGGCGCCCGGGGACAGGGGACCCCCATGGGTACGAGCAGTACTTC,CAWRPGTGDPHGYEQYF
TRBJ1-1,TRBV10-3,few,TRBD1,TGTGCCATCAGTCGAGGGGGCCGGAACACTGAAGCTTTCTTT,CAISRGGRNTEAFF
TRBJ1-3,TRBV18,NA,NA,TGTGCCAGCTCACCGAGCAAGAGCTCTGGAAACACCATATATTTT,CASSPSKSSGNTIYF